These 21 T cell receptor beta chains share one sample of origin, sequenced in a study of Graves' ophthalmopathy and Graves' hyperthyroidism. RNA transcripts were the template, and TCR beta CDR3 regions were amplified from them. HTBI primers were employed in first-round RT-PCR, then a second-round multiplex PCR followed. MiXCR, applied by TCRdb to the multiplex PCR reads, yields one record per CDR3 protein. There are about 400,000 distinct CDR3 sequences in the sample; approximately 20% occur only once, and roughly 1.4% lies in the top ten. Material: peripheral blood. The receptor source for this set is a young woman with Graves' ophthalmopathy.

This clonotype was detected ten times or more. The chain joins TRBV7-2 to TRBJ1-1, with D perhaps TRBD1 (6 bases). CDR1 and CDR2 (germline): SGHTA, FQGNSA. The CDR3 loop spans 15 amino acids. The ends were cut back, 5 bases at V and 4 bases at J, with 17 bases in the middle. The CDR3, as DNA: TGTGCCAGCAGCCTTCGTTACAGGGTTCTCACTGAAGCTTTCTTT. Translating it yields CASSLRYRVLTEAFF.

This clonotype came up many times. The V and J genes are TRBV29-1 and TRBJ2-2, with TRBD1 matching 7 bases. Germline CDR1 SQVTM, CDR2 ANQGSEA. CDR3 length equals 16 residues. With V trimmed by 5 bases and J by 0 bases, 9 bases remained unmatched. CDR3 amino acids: CSVCFLTGTNTGELFF. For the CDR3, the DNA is TGCAGCGTTTGCTTCCTGACAGGGACGAACACCGGGGAGCTGTTTTTT.

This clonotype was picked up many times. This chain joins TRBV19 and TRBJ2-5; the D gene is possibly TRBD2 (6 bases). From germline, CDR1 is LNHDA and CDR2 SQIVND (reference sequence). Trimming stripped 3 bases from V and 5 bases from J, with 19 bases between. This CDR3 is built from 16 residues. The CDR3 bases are TGTGCCAGTAGTATCCTCGGGACTCCTCTGGGGGAGACCCAGTACTTC. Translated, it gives CASSILGTPLGETQYF. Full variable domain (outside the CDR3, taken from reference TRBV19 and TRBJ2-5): DGGITQSPKYLFRKEGQNVTLSCEQNLNHDAMYWYRQDPGQGLRLIYYSQIVNDFQKGDIAEGYSVSREKKESFPLTVTSAQKNPTAFYLCASSILGTPLGETQYFGPGTRLLVL.

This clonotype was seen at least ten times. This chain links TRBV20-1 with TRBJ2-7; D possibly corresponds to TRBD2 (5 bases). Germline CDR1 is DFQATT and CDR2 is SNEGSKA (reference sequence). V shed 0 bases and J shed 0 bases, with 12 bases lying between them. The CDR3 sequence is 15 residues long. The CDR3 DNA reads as TGCAGTGCTAGAGATCAGTCCGCGGGCTCCTACGAGCAGTACTTC. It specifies CSARDQSAGSYEQYF.

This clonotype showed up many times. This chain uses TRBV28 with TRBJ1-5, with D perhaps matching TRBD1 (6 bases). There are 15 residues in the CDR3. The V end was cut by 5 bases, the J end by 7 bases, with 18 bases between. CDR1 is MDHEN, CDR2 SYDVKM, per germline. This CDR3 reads CASSPTLGQGQPQHF. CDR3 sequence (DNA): TGTGCCAGCAGTCCAACACTGGGCCAGGGGCAGCCCCAGCATTTT.

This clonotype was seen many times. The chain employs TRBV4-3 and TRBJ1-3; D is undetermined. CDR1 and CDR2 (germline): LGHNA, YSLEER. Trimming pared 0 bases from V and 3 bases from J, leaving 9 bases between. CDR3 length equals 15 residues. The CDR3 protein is CASSQDRGHGNTIYF. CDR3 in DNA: TGCGCCAGCAGCCAAGATCGAGGGCATGGAAACACCATATATTTT.

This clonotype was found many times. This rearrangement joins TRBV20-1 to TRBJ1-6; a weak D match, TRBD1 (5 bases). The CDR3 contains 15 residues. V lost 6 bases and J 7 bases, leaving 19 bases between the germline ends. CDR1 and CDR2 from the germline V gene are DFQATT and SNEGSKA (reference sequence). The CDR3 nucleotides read TGCAGTGCCCGGGGGGTGGGCAGGGAGAATTCACCCCTCCACTTT. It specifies CSARGVGRENSPLHF.

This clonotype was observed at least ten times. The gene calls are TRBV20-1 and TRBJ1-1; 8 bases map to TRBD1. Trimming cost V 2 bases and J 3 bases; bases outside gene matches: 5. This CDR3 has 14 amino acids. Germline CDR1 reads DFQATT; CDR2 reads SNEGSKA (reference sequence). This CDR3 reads CSARPHRGDTEAFF. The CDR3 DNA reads TGCAGTGCTAGACCCCACAGGGGGGACACTGAAGCTTTCTTT.

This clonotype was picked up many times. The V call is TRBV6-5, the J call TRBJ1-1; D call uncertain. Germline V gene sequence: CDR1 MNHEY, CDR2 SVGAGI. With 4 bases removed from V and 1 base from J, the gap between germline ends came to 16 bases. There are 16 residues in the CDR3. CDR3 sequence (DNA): TGTGCCAGCAGTTTGGCCGGCTTCCGGGGGAACACTGAAGCTTTCTTT. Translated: CASSLAGFRGNTEAFF.

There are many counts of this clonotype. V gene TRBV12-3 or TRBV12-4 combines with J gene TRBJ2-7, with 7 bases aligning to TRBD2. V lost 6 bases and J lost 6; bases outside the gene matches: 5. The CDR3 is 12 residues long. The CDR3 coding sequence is TGTGCCAGCAGACACGGGGGGATCGAGCAGTACTTC. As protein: CASRHGGIEQYF.

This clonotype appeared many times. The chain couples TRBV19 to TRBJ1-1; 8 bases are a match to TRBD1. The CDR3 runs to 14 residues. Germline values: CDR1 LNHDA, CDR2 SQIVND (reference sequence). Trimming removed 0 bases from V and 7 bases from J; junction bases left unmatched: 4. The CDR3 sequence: CASSIDFTGGEAFF. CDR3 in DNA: TGTGCCAGTAGTATAGACTTCACAGGGGGTGAAGCTTTCTTT.

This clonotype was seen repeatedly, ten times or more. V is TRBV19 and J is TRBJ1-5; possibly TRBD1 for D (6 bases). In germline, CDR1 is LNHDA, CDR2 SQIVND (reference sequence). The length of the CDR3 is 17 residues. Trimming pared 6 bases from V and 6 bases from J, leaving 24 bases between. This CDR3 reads CASRAPLRLTGPQPQHF. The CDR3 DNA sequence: TGTGCCAGTAGAGCACCCTTGCGGCTAACAGGGCCTCAGCCCCAGCATTTT.

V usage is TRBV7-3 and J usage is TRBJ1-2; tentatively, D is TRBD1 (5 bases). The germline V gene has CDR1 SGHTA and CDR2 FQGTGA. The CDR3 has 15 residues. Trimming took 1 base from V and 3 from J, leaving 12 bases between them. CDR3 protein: CASSLMAGFDYGYTF. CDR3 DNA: TGTGCCAGCAGCTTAATGGCAGGGTTCGACTATGGCTACACCTTC.

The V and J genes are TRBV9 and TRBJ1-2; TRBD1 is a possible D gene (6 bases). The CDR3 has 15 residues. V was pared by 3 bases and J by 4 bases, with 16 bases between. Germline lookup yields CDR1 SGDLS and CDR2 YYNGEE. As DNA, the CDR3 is TGTGCCAGCAGCGCCGAAGGGGGGATCGGCTATGGCTACACCTTC. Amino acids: CASSAEGGIGYGYTF.

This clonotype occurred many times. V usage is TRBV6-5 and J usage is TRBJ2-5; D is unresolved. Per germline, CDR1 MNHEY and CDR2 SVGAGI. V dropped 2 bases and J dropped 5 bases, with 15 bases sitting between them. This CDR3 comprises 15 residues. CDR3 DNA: TGTGCCAGCAGTTACCCTGGAGTACAAGGGGAGACCCAGTACTTC. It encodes CASSYPGVQGETQYF.

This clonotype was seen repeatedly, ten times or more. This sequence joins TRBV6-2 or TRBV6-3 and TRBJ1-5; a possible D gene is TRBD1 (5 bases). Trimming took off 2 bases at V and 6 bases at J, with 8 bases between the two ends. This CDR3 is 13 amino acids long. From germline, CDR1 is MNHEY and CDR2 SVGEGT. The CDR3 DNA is TGTGCCAGCAGTTACGGGGGGACTCAGCCCCAGCATTTT. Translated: CASSYGGTQPQHF.

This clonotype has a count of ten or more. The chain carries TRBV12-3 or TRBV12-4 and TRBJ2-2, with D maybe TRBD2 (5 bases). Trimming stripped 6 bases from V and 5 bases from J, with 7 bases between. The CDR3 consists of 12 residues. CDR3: CASRGLTGELFF. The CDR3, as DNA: TGTGCCAGCAGAGGACTTACCGGGGAGCTGTTTTTT.

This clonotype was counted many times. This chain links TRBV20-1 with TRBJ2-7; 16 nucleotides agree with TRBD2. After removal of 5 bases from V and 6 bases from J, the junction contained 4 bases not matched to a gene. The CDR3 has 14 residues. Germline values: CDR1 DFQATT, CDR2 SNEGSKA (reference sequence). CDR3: CSAGGLAGGLEQYF. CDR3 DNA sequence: TGCAGTGCTGGGGGACTAGCGGGAGGGCTCGAGCAGTACTTC.

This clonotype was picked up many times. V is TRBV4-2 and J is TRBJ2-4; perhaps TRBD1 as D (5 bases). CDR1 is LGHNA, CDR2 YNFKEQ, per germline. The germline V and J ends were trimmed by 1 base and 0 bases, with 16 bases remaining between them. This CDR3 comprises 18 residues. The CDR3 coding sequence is TGTGCCAGCAGCCAAGTTTTGTTAGGGGCGATAGCCAAAAACATTCAGTACTTC. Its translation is CASSQVLLGAIAKNIQYF.

CDR3: CASSLEGRRDSPLHF. DNA for the CDR3: TGCGCCAGCAGCTTGGAGGGCCGCCGGGATTCACCCCTCCACTTT. The chain couples TRBV5-1 to TRBJ1-6, with D hard to call. Trimming cost V 0 bases and J 8 bases, with 12 bases left between them. Germline V CDR1 and CDR2: SGHRS, YFSETQ. The CDR3 loop spans 15 amino acids.

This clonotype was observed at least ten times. In DNA form, the CDR3 reads TGCAGTGCTCGCCGCGATTATAGCAATCAGCCCCAGCATTTT. Protein sequence: CSARRDYSNQPQHF. V gene TRBV20-1 combines with J gene TRBJ1-5; D unclear. V was clipped by 5 bases and J by 0 bases, with 11 bases between them. This CDR3 spans 14 amino acids. Germline V lookup: CDR1 DFQATT, CDR2 SNEGSKA (reference sequence).